What follows are 10 T cell receptor beta chains derived from one specimen sequenced in a study of blood T cell repertoires in COVID-19. Sequencing used immunoSEQ multiplex PCR; TCRdb keeps in-frame clones, though not all of them. The sample contains roughly 140,000 clones, roughly 88% of which appear only once. Sequences were obtained from peripheral blood. The source of these receptors is a human donor in a cohort sampled during active COVID-19.

This sequence joins TRBV6-5 and TRBJ2-3, with D perhaps matching TRBD2 (7 bases). The CDR3 sequence is 12 residues long. Trimming cost V 10 bases and J 8 bases, with 16 bases left between them. CDR1 is MNHEY, CDR2 SVGAGI, per germline. The CDR3 is CATMSGGATQYF. The CDR3 bases are TGTGCCACCATGTCTGGGGGGGCTACGCAGTATTTT.

This clone was picked up a small number of times. J is TRBJ2-3 and V is TRBV3-1 (or the pseudogene TRBV3-2), with TRBD2 matching over 8 bases. This CDR3 has 14 amino acids. V shed 8 bases and J 4 bases; nucleotides not matched to a gene: 8. Germline V gives CDR1 LGHDT, CDR2 YNNKEL (reference sequence). The CDR3: CASGTGGPSDTQYF. The CDR3 region has the DNA TGTGCCAGCGGAACGGGGGGGCCTTCAGATACGCAGTATTTT.

The J gene is TRBJ2-7, the V gene TRBV12-3 or TRBV12-4, with TRBD1 identical over 9 bases. The J segment lost 6 bases and the V segment lost 8 bases, leaving 8 bases of the junction unmatched. CDR3 size: 13 residues. The CDR3 DNA reads as TGTGCCAGCGGGTTCTACAGGGGGCGCGAGCAGTACTTC. Translating gives CASGFYRGREQYF.

The chain combines TRBV12-3 or TRBV12-4 with TRBJ1-4; D is uncertain. This CDR3 spans 13 amino acids. Between the trimmed V and J ends, which lost 8 bases and 6 bases, there was a span of 13 bases. This CDR3 reads CASRHGGDEKLFF. For the CDR3, the DNA is TGTGCCAGCCGCCACGGCGGCGATGAAAAACTGTTTTTT.

V gene TRBV6-2 or TRBV6-3 combines with J gene TRBJ1-5; D is unresolved. The V and J ends lost 2 bases and 11 bases respectively, with 7 bases between them. The germline V gene encodes CDR1 MNHEY and CDR2 SVGEGT. This CDR3 has 11 residues. DNA of the CDR3: TGTGCCAGCAGTTACCCCGACACCCAGCATTTT. Its protein product is CASSYPDTQHF.

This clone appeared a few times. CDR3 protein: CASSLSITGSGNTIYF. The CDR3 DNA follows: TGTGCCAGCAGCTTAAGCATCACAGGCTCTGGAAACACCATATATTTT. V usage is TRBV7-9 and J usage is TRBJ1-3; D is perhaps TRBD1 (5 bases). CDR1 is SEHNR, CDR2 FQNEAQ, per germline (reference sequence). V shed 2 bases and J shed 0 bases, with 11 bases lying between them. This CDR3 contains 16 residues.

This chain joins TRBV7-6 and TRBJ2-2; maybe TRBD2 (6 bases). Looked up from germline, CDR1 is SGHVS and CDR2 is FNYEAQ. Trimming pared 1 base from V and 7 bases from J, leaving 16 bases between. This CDR3 comprises 16 residues. CDR3 loop: CASSLDPGEGDGELFF. CDR3 DNA: TGTGCCAGCAGCTTAGATCCGGGGGAAGGAGACGGGGAGCTGTTTTTT.

The rearrangement uses TRBV14 and TRBJ2-7; 9 bases are shared with TRBD1. The germline V gene encodes CDR1 SGHDN and CDR2 FVKESK. The CDR3 spans 14 residues. The J segment lost 4 bases and the V segment lost 3 bases, leaving 4 bases of the junction unmatched. Here the CDR3 reads CASSQGQGEYEQYF. The DNA for the CDR3 is TGTGCCAGCAGCCAGGGACAGGGTGAATACGAGCAGTACTTC.

This rearrangement joins TRBV19 to TRBJ2-7; 9 nucleotides line up with TRBD1. This CDR3 is 16 amino acids long. The ends lost 1 base at V and 3 bases at J; junction bases unmatched: 7. Germline V CDR1 and CDR2: LNHDA, SQIVND (reference sequence). CDR3 sequence reads: CASSIALQGADYEQYF. The CDR3 DNA follows: TGTGCCAGTAGTATAGCCCTACAGGGGGCGGACTACGAGCAGTACTTC.

The chain links TRBV6-5 to TRBJ2-3; D may be TRBD1 (6 bases). CDR1 is MNHEY, CDR2 SVGAGI, per germline. With 6 bases removed from V and 0 bases from J, the gap between germline ends came to 10 bases. CDR3 length: 14 amino acids. Here the CDR3 reads CASRDTGSTDTQYF. In DNA, the CDR3 is TGTGCCAGCAGAGATACAGGGAGCACAGATACGCAGTATTTT.